This TCR beta chain came from a study of early T cells in non-severe SARS-CoV-2 infection. Study findings and constraints: In VDJdb matching, anti-spike CD8 responses were favored while private and CD4 specificities went missing.

Germline assignment: CDR1 SQVTM and CDR2 ANQGSEA. The J segment lost 8 bases and the V segment lost 5 bases, leaving 9 bases of the junction unmatched. CDR3 length equals 13 residues. Tagging with unique molecular identifiers was applied to individual cDNA molecules. TCRdb ran MiXCR on the 5' RACE reads and lists one entry per CDR3 protein. The repertoire has around 62,000 distinct CDR3 sequences, under 15% of them found once; the top ten carry 3% to 4.5%. This clonotype turned up a few times. Its matching antigen is unknown. This clonotype was sampled from an adult who was a healthcare worker with PCR-confirmed SARS-CoV-2 infection or an uninfected control (not recorded which). The rearrangement uses TRBV29-1 and TRBJ1-2, with 9 bases aligning to TRBD1. The specimen sequenced was whole blood. This CDR3 is CSVREQGAQGYTF. The CDR3 bases are TGCAGCGTTAGGGAACAGGGGGCTCAAGGCTACACCTTC.